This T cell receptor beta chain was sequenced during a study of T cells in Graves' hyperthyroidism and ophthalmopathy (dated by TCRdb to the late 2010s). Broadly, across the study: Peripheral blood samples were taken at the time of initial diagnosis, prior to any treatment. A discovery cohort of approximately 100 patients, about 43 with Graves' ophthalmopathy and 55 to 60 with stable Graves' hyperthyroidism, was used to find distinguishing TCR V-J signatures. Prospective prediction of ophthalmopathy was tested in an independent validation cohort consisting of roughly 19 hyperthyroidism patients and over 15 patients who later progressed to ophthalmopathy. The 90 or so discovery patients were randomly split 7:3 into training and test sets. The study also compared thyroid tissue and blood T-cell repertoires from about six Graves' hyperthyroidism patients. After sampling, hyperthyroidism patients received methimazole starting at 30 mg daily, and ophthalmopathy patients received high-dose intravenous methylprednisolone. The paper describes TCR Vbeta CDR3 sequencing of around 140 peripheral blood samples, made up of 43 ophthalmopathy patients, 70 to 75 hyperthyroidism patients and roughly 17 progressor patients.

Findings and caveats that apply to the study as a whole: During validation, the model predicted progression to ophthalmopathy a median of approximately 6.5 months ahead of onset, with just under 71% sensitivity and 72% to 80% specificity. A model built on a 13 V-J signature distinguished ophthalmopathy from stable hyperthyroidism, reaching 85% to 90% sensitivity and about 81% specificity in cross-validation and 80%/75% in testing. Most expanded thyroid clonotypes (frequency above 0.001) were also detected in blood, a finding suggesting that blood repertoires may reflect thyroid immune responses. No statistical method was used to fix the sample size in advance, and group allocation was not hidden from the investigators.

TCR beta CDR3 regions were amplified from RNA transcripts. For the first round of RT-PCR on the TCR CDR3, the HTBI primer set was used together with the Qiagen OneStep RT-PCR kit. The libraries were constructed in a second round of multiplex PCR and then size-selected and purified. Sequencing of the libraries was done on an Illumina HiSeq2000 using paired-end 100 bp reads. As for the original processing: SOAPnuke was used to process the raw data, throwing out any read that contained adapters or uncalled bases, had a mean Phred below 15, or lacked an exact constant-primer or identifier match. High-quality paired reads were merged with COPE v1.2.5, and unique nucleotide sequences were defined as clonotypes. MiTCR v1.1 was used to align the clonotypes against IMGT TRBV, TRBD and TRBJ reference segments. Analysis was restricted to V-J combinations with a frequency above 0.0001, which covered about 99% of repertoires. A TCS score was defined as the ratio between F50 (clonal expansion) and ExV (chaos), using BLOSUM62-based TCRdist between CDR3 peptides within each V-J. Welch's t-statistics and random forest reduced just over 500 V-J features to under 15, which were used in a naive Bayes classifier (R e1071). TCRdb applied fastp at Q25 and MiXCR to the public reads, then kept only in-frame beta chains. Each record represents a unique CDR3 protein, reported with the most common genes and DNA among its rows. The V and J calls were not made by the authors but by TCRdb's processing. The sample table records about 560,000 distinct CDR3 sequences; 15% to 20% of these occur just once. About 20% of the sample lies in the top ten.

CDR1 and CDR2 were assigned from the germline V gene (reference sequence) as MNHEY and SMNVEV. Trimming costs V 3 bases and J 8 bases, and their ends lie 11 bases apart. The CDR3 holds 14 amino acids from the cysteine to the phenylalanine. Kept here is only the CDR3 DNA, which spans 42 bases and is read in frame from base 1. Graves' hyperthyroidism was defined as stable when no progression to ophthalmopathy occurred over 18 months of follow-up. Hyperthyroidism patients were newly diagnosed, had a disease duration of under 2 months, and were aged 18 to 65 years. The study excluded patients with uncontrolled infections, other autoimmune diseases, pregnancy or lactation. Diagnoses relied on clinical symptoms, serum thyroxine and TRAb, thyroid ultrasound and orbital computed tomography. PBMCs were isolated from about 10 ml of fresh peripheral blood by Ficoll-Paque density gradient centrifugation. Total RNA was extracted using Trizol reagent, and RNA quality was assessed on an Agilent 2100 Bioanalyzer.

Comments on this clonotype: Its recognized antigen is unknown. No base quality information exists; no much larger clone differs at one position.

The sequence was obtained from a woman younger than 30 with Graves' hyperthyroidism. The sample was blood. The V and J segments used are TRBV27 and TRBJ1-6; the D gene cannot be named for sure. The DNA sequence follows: TGTGCCAGCAGTTTCTCCGACGGGGATTCACCCCTCCACTTT. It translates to CASSFSDGDSPLHF.